Listed below are T cell receptor beta chains from one sample, sequenced in a study of T cells after yellow fever vaccination. MiXCR was run by TCRdb on the 5' RACE reads, yielding one entry per CDR3 protein. The sample contains around 300,000 distinct CDR3 sequences, 4% to 5.5% of which appear only once. Sequenced material: PBMCs, taken 15 days after the yellow fever booster vaccination. Receptors originate from a man aged 18 to 29 who received the YFV17D yellow fever vaccine. Each CDR3 is given with its conserved first and last residue. Each record gives: clone size, D gene, J gene, V gene, CDR3 DNA, CDR3 protein. D genes are given only for firm matches. Rows give clone size only sometimes, using once, few, many, or a class for an expanded clone.

many | NA | TRBJ2-5 | TRBV7-2 | TGTGCCAGCAGGCCCGCACTTCTCCAAGAGACCCAGTACTTC | CASRPALLQETQYF
few | NA | TRBJ1-2 | TRBV4-2 | TGTGCCAGCAGCCAAGATTGGGGCGCGAACTATGGCTACACCTTC | CASSQDWGANYGYTF
few | TRBD1 | TRBJ2-5 | TRBV6-6 | TGTGCCAGCAGTTACTCGCCCGGGACAGGGTTAGAGACCCAGTACTTC | CASSYSPGTGLETQYF
many | NA | TRBJ2-2 | TRBV5-1 | TGCGCCAGCAGCTTCGAAAGGTCCGGGGAGCTGTTTTTT | CASSFERSGELFF
NA | NA | TRBJ2-1 | TRBV27 | TGTGCCAGCAGTTTATCGGGACAGGCGGGGGGTGAGCAGTTCTTC | CASSLSGQAGGEQFF
many | NA | TRBJ1-3 | TRBV7-9 | TGTGCCAGCAGCTTAGGTGGACAGCCTGGAAACACCATATATTTT | CASSLGGQPGNTIYF
many | TRBD1 | TRBJ2-7 | TRBV4-1 | TGCGCCAGCAGCCAGGCAGGGGGCCCCTACGAGCAGTACTTC | CASSQAGGPYEQYF
many | NA | TRBJ1-2 | TRBV12-3/TRBV12-4 | TGTGCCAGCAAGGGGGACTATGGCTACACCTTC | CASKGDYGYTF
few | TRBD1 | TRBJ1-3 | TRBV20-1 | TGCAGTGCATGGGACAGGGGTCTTTCTGGAAACACCATATATTTT | CSAWDRGLSGNTIYF
NA | NA | TRBJ2-2 | TRBV5-4 | TGTGCCAGCAGCTTGGGGGGAGCGGGGAACACCGGGGAGCTGTTTTTT | CASSLGGAGNTGELFF
many | NA | TRBJ1-2 | TRBV9 | TGTGCCAGCAGCGTAGATGGTCAGGGGAGGCTTGGCTACACCTTC | CASSVDGQGRLGYTF
NA | TRBD2 | TRBJ2-5 | TRBV5-1 | TGCGCCAGCAGCACGACTAGCGGGGGGAAGGAGACCCAGTACTTC | CASSTTSGGKETQYF
many | TRBD1 | TRBJ1-4 | TRBV4-1 | TGCGCCAGCAGCCAAGACGCCACAATCTACCCTGACAGGGGGCGATCTGAAAAACTGTTTTTT | CASSQDATIYPDRGRSEKLFF
NA | NA | TRBJ2-1 | TRBV6-5 | TGTGCCACCAAATCCTACAATGAGCAGTTCTTC | CATKSYNEQFF
many | TRBD1 | TRBJ1-1 | TRBV20-1 | TGCAGTGCTAATAGCCGGGACAGCGACACTGAAGCTTTCTTT | CSANSRDSDTEAFF
few | NA | TRBJ2-1 | TRBV28 | TGTGCCAGCATTCGCCCGGGCTACAATGAGCAGTTCTTC | CASIRPGYNEQFF
few | NA | TRBJ1-5 | TRBV2 | TGTGCCAGCAGTGAAATGTCTTCTTGGGGGGAGGCCAATCAGCCCCAGCATTTT | CASSEMSSWGEANQPQHF
few | TRBD1 | TRBJ1-5 | TRBV11-2 | TGTGCCAGCAGCATGACAGGGGACCCGGGTAGGCAGCCCCAGCATTTT | CASSMTGDPGRQPQHF
NA | NA | TRBJ2-2 | TRBV7-2 | TGTGCCAGCAGCTTCGACTCCCAGAACACCGGGGAGCTGTTTTTT | CASSFDSQNTGELFF
NA | NA | TRBJ2-3 | TRBV7-2 | TGTGCCAGCAGCTTAGCAAGGCGGCAGTGGGGAGATACGCAGTATTTT | CASSLARRQWGDTQYF
NA | NA | TRBJ1-2 | TRBV12-3/TRBV12-4 | TGTGCCAGCAGTTTAGGACATAGGGGAACAAACTATGGCTACACCTTC | CASSLGHRGTNYGYTF
NA | NA | TRBJ2-5 | TRBV11-1 | TGTGCCAGCAGCTTGAGGCAGCTTCCGTACCAAGAGACCCAGTACTTC | CASSLRQLPYQETQYF
few | NA | TRBJ2-3 | TRBV20-1 | TGCAGTGCTCGACGGGGGGCTCGCACAGATACGCAGTATTTT | CSARRGARTDTQYF
few | NA | TRBJ1-2 | TRBV20-1 | TGCAGTGCTAGTCCCCTCCGGACGGCCGTGGCAGGCTACACCTTC | CSASPLRTAVAGYTF
many | NA | TRBJ2-3 | TRBV18 | TGTGCCAGCTCACCAAAGGGGCGCAAGCAGTATTTT | CASSPKGRKQYF
NA | NA | TRBJ1-2 | TRBV6-1 | TGTGCCAGCGTCCGGGACGGGCCAAACTATGGCTACACCTTC | CASVRDGPNYGYTF
many | NA | TRBJ2-7 | TRBV7-9 | TGTGCCAGCTCCAGGGAATACGAGCAGTACTTC | CASSREYEQYF
few | TRBD1 | TRBJ1-6 | TRBV27 | TGTGCCAGCAGTTTATTCGGGACAGGGCTATTGGGGAATTCACCCCTCCACTTT | CASSLFGTGLLGNSPLHF
many | NA | TRBJ1-5 | TRBV7-9 | TGTGCCAGCAGCTTCTATGGGAACAAGAGGAATCAGCCCCAGCATTTT | CASSFYGNKRNQPQHF
few | TRBD2 | TRBJ2-5 | TRBV5-1 | TGCGCCAGCGGCGGACTAGCGGGTACCGAGACCCAGTACTTC | CASGGLAGTETQYF
many | NA | TRBJ1-6 | TRBV7-8 | TGTGCCAGCAGCAGTGGAGGTTCGGCGGCAGGTCTCCACTTT | CASSSGGSAAGLHF
many | NA | TRBJ1-1 | TRBV29-1 | TGCAGCGCCCCCCGAGGAGGGGGGGACACTGAAGCTTTCTTT | CSAPRGGGDTEAFF
many | TRBD1 | TRBJ2-2 | TRBV6-2/TRBV6-3 | TGTGCCAGCAGTTACAACCCCGGGCAGGGGGACACCGGGGAGCTGTTTTTT | CASSYNPGQGDTGELFF
many | NA | TRBJ2-1 | TRBV6-4 | TGTGCCAGCAGTGAGGTCGGAGGGGCCAATGAGCAGTTCTTC | CASSEVGGANEQFF
few | TRBD2 | TRBJ2-5 | TRBV20-1 | TGCAGTGCTCGGCGGGGGGGGCCGGGAGAGACCCAGTACTTC | CSARRGGPGETQYF
many | NA | TRBJ1-5 | TRBV6-5 | TGTGCCAGCAGCCCCAATTGGGTGGGCAATCAGCCCCAGCATTTT | CASSPNWVGNQPQHF
NA | NA | TRBJ1-1 | TRBV3-1 | TGTGCCAGCAACCCAAGTTCGGGTGGCATGACTGAAGCTTTCTTT | CASNPSSGGMTEAFF
few | TRBD2 | TRBJ2-5 | TRBV20-1 | TGCAGTGCTCCGGGACTAGCGGGGGGGAAGAAAGAGACCCAGTACTTC | CSAPGLAGGKKETQYF
many | NA | TRBJ1-1 | TRBV10-3 | TGTGCCATCAGTGATAGTGTAAGGGGTGAAGCTTTCTTT | CAISDSVRGEAFF
few | NA | TRBJ2-2 | TRBV30 | TGTGCCCAGAGGGGGGGACTACTCACCGGGGAGCTGTTTTTT | CAQRGGLLTGELFF
few | NA | TRBJ2-5 | TRBV5-4 | TGTGCCAGCAGCTTTTGGGGGAAAGAGACCCAGTACTTC | CASSFWGKETQYF
few | NA | TRBJ1-1 | TRBV30 | TGTGCCTGGAAACAGGGTGTCTACACTGAAGCTTTCTTT | CAWKQGVYTEAFF